The 10 T cell receptor beta chains presented below share a single source sample, sequenced in a study of OX40 agonist ivuxolimab in advanced cancers. Libraries were prepared by immunoSEQ multiplex PCR; TCRdb keeps only in-frame clonotypes and omits some of them. The sample records approximately 61,000 clones, 89% being singletons. The sample here was CD4+ or CD8+ T cells sorted from blood, taken in a trial of the OX40 agonist ivuxolimab. The receptors come from an adult with an advanced solid tumor such as melanoma, head and neck, liver or kidney cancer.

V gene TRBV4-2 combines with J gene TRBJ1-1; D unclear. V shed 4 bases and J shed 0 bases, with 6 bases lying between them. Germline V gene sequence: CDR1 LGHNA, CDR2 YNFKEQ. The CDR3 is 13 amino acids. The CDR3 is CASSPGVNTEAFF. For the CDR3, the DNA is TGTGCCAGCAGCCCCGGGGTGAACACTGAAGCTTTCTTT.

V gene TRBV11-3 combines with J gene TRBJ2-7; D gene uncertain. Per the germline V gene, CDR1 is SGHNT and CDR2 is YENEEA. V was clipped by 1 base and J by 3 bases, with 4 bases between them. This CDR3 is 12 amino acids long. The CDR3 region is CASSLARYEQYF. DNA of the CDR3: TGTGCCAGCAGCTTAGCGCGCTACGAGCAGTACTTC.

The genes are TRBV6-5 and TRBJ2-1; 8 nucleotides agree with TRBD1. V dropped 4 bases and J dropped 7; count of bases not matched to a gene: 6. The CDR3 consists of 14 residues. Germline V gene lookup returns CDR1 MNHEY and CDR2 SVGAGI. The CDR3 here is CASSSADRVNEQFF. The CDR3 DNA is TGTGCCAGCAGTTCAGCGGACAGGGTAAATGAGCAGTTCTTC.

The rearrangement uses TRBV28 and TRBJ2-3; D is possibly TRBD2 (5 bases). The germline V and J ends were trimmed by 5 bases and 4 bases, with 16 bases remaining between them. The CDR3 is made up of 15 amino acids. Germline V gene data show CDR1 as MDHEN and CDR2 as SYDVKM. Here the CDR3 DNA reads TGTGCCAGCAGTCGATCAGGACTGGGAGCAGATACGCAGTATTTT. Encoded protein: CASSRSGLGADTQYF.

The chain links TRBV4-3 to TRBJ2-1, with D possibly being TRBD2 (5 bases). Germline V CDR1 and CDR2: LGHNA, YSLEER. Between the trimmed V and J ends, which lost 3 bases and 0 bases, there was a span of 9 bases. The CDR3 is made up of 15 amino acids. CDR3 loop: CASSHGVSSYNEQFF. In DNA, the CDR3 is TGCGCCAGCAGCCACGGGGTCAGCTCCTACAATGAGCAGTTCTTC.

The chain has TRBV7-2 and TRBJ2-7, with D unresolved. Trimming left V 6 bases short and J 4 bases short, with 7 bases between. Per the germline V gene, CDR1 is SGHTA and CDR2 is FQGNSA. CDR3 length: 11 residues. The CDR3 protein is CTSRAAYEQYF. CDR3 nucleotide sequence: TGTACCAGCAGGGCAGCTTACGAGCAGTACTTC.

In DNA, the CDR3 is TGTGCCACCCAAAGGGCCCTAGCGGGAGATGAGCAGTTCTTC. Translating it yields CATQRALAGDEQFF. The chain employs TRBV2 and TRBJ2-1, with 10 bases lining up with TRBD2. The CDR3 has 14 residues. Per the germline V gene, CDR1 is SNHLY and CDR2 is FYNNEI. Losses at the gene ends were 10 bases for V and 8 bases for J; bases not matched to a gene: 11.

The rearrangement links TRBV7-3 to TRBJ1-3, with D unclear. The CDR3 length is 13 residues. CDR1 is SGHTA and CDR2 is FQGTGA in the germline V gene. V lost 1 base and J lost 8, with 9 bases in between. This CDR3 is CASSLSWGDTIYF. The CDR3 bases are TGTGCCAGCAGCTTAAGTTGGGGAGACACCATATATTTT.

The CDR3 DNA follows: TGTGCCAGCAGCACCTCCGGGACTAGCGTGACAGATACGCAGTATTTT. Translation: CASSTSGTSVTDTQYF. The chain joins TRBV13 to TRBJ2-3; TRBD2 matches at 10 bases. Looked up from germline, CDR1 is PRHDT and CDR2 is FYEKMQ (reference sequence). V shed 5 bases and J 3 bases; nucleotides not matched to a gene: 8. CDR3 length: 16 residues.

The rearrangement joins TRBV9 to TRBJ1-3; possible D gene TRBD1, 5 bases. Deletions cut 5 bases from V and 8 bases from J, with 11 bases between. The CDR3 sequence is 12 residues long. Germline-derived CDR1 and CDR2 are SGDLS and YYNGEE. CDR3 sequence reads: CASRGGADTIYF. The CDR3 region has the DNA TGTGCCAGCAGAGGAGGGGCGGACACCATATATTTT.